This T cell receptor (beta chain) came from a study of beta chain features in type 1 diabetes (dated by TCRdb to the late 2010s). In terms of the full investigation: No differences in mean age, gender distribution, total cell number or subset yield were found between patients and healthy donors. The study compared TCRB repertoires of sorted circulating CD4+ T cell subsets between recently diagnosed type 1 diabetes patients and matched healthy donors. A total of around 110,000,000 sorted cells were examined across all samples, and RNA yield correlated strongly with the number of cells per subset. Regulatory and stem cell-like memory subsets were isolated from only 8 patients and roughly 8 healthy donors, whereas naive and central memory subsets came from all 28 donors. Study-wide conclusions, independent of this receptor: PCR might favor shorter templates, but patient and control samples were amplified and corrected together, so any skew would affect both groups equally. Because small numbers of individuals were included in the HLA sub-analyses, any influence of HLA type on TCRB rearrangement was left unresolved. Fewer insertions and more nucleotide deletions at VDJ recombination sites were observed in patients with type 1 diabetes, implying thymic rearrangement abnormalities. Type 1 diabetes patients showed a moderate but significant shortening of TCRB CDR3 length in all four CD4+ subsets. Naive, central memory and regulatory TCRB repertoires appeared to be more alike among patients than among healthy donors. Because cDNA was sequenced instead of genomic DNA, activated cells with high expression could be over-represented, although the groups did not differ in activation or CD3 levels.

The entire amount of isolated RNA was reverse transcribed using the High Capacity cDNA Reverse Transcription Kit, so the sequenced TCRB transcripts were expressed ones. Naive, central memory and regulatory T cell samples underwent deep immunoSEQ sequencing, averaging around 4 million total reads per sample. Sorted cells were lysed in RLT buffer and RNA was extracted with DNase-treated RNeasy Micro or Mini kits, depending on cell number. Each cell subset was processed separately to prevent cross-contamination, with patient and healthy donor samples processed together. The immunoSEQ multiplex PCR was used to amplify TCRB sequences from cDNA, yielding 87-bp fragments that span the CDR3 region. Sequencing of the amplicons was performed on the Illumina HiSeq platform. From the authors' description of their analysis: Synthetic template baselines were used to correct PCR bias computationally, reads within Hamming distance 2 were collapsed, and singletons that could not be merged were discarded. Reads were aligned against IMGT to assign V, D and J genes, CDR3 length and insertions or deletions at six rearrangement sites. Within each subset, clonotype counts were normalized to sorted cell number, after which true diversity and Gini coefficients were computed with the tcR R package. The overlap coefficient, calculated on TCRB nucleotide sequences, was used to quantify repertoire sharing. Out-of-frame TCRB sequences from naive cells were analyzed to stand in for the pre-selection repertoire. This immuneACCESS table, as held by TCRdb, lists in-frame sequences with V and J called but not all clones. Of the missing ones, under half trace to an unresolved V gene in checked studies; the others have no known cause. That table gives V, J and clone size, and the DNA gave D and trimming. The sample table contains around 710,000 clones; only one count was recorded for around 12% of them. More than 0.09% of the sample is held by the ten biggest clonotypes.

From each donor, a single peripheral blood sample of about 116 mL on average was drawn into heparinised tubes. A BD FACSAria II was used to sort naive, central memory, regulatory and stem cell-like memory CD4+ T cells with a panel that included CD45RO, CCR7, CD25, CD127, CD95 and CD27. A purity above 98% was achieved for all sorted populations. PBMCs were isolated right away by Lymphoprep density gradient centrifugation and were stained directly, without culture. So that batch effects would be minimized, each experiment stained and sorted samples in pairs, pairing one healthy donor with one patient. This clone was seen a few times. Which antigen it targets is not known. No base-level quality is on record; no much larger clone is a single base apart. Deletion took 7 bases off V and 10 bases off J, with a span of 17 bases between the germline ends. There are 13 amino acids in the CDR3, from cysteine to phenylalanine inclusive. CDR3 DNA only is kept here, 39 bases in frame from base 1. According to the germline V gene (reference sequence), CDR1 reads LNHDA and CDR2 reads SQIVND.

Material for sequencing was naive CD4+ T cells from blood. Sample cell subset or site, as interpreted from the label and publication: true naive CD4+ T cells. This sequence uses TRBV19 and TRBJ1-5; no confident D gene assignment can be made. The receptor's source is a man aged 30 to 39 with type 1 diabetes. Here the CDR3 is given as CASTSRAPGPQHF. The DNA is as follows: TGTGCCAGTACGTCCCGGGCCCCAGGACCCCAGCATTTT. Extended through the reference TRBV19 and TRBJ1-5 proteins, this CDR3 yields the full variable domain: DGGITQSPKYLFRKEGQNVTLSCEQNLNHDAMYWYRQDPGQGLRLIYYSQIVNDFQKGDIAEGYSVSREKKESFPLTVTSAQKNPTAFYLCASTSRAPGPQHFGDGTRLSIL.